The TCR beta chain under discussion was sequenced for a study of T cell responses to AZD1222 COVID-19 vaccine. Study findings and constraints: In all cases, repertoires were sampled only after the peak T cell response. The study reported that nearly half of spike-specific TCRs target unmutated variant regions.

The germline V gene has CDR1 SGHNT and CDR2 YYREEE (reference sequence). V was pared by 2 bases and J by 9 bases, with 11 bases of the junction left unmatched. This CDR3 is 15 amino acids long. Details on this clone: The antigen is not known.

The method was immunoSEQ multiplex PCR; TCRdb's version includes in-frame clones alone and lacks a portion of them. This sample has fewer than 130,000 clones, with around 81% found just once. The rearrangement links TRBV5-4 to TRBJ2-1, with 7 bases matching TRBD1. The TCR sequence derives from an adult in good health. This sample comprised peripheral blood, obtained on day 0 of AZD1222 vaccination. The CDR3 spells CASSLRRQGPTEQFF. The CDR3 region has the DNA TGTGCCAGCAGCTTACGGAGACAGGGTCCCACTGAGCAGTTCTTC.